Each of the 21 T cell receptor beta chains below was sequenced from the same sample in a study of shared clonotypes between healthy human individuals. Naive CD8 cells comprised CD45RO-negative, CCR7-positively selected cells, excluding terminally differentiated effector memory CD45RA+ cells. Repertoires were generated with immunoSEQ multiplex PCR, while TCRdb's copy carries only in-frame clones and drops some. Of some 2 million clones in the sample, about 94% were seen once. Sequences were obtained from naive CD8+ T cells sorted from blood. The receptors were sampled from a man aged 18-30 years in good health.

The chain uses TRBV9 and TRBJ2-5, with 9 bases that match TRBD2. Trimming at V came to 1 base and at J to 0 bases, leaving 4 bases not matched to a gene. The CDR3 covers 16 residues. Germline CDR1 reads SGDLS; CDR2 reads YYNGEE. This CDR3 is CASSVTREGYQETQYF. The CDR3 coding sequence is TGTGCCAGCAGCGTAACGCGGGAGGGGTACCAAGAGACCCAGTACTTC.

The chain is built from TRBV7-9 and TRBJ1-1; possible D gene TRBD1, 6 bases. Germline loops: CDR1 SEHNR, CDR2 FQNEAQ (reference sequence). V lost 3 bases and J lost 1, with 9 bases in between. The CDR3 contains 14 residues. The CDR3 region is CASSFNRANTEAFF. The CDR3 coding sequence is TGTGCCAGCAGCTTCAACAGGGCGAACACTGAAGCTTTCTTT.

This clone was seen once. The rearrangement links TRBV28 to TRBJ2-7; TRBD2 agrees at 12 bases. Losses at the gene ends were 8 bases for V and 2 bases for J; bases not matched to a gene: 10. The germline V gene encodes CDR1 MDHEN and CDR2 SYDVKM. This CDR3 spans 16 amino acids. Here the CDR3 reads CASSNPTSGGTYEQYF. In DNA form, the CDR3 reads TGTGCCAGCTCGAACCCGACTAGCGGGGGAACCTACGAGCAGTACTTC.

In DNA, the CDR3 is TGCGCCAGCAGCTTGTCCGACAGCCTTAATGAAAAACTGTTTTTT. Amino acids: CASSLSDSLNEKLFF. The chain carries TRBV5-1 and TRBJ1-4, with TRBD1 as a possible D gene (5 bases). Deletions cut 1 base from V and 4 bases from J, with 11 bases between. This CDR3 is built from 15 residues. CDR1 is SGHRS and CDR2 is YFSETQ in the germline V gene.

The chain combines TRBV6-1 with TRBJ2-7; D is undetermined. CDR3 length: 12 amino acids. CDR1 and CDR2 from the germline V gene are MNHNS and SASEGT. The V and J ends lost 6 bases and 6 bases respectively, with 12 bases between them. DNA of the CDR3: TGTGCCAGCAGCCTCGGCGGTGCCGAGCAGTACTTC. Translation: CASSLGGAEQYF.

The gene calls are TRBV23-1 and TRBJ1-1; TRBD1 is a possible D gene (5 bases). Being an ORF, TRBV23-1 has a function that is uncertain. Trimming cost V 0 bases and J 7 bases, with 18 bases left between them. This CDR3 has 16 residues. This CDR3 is CASSQSEDYCRVEAFF. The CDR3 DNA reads TGCGCCAGCAGTCAATCGGAGGATTATTGCAGGGTTGAAGCTTTCTTT.

CDR3 region: CASSIDRAPSDTDTQYF. The CDR3 region has the DNA TGTGCCAGTAGTATAGATAGGGCCCCCTCTGACACAGATACGCAGTATTTT. This sequence joins TRBV19 and TRBJ2-3; no definite D call. V was cut by 0 bases and J by 2 bases, with 15 bases left in between. CDR1 and CDR2 from the germline V gene are LNHDA and SQIVND (reference sequence). The CDR3 length is 17 residues.

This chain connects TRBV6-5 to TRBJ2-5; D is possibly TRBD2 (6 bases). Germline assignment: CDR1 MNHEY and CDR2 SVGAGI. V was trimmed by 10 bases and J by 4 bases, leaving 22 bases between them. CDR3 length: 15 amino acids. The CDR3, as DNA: TGTGCCACCCAAATAGATTGGGGGGATGGAGAGACCCAGTACTTC. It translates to CATQIDWGDGETQYF.

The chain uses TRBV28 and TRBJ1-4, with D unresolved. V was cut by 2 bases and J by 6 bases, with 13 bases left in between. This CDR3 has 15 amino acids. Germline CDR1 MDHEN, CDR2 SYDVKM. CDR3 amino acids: CASSLGRSPDEKLFF. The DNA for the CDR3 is TGTGCCAGCAGTTTAGGTCGATCGCCCGATGAAAAACTGTTTTTT. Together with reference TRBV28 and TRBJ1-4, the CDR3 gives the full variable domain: DVKVTQSSRYLVKRTGEKVFLECVQDMDHENMFWYRQDPGLGLRLIYFSYDVKMKEKGDIPEGYSVSREKKERFSLILESASTNQTSMYLCASSLGRSPDEKLFFGSGTQLSVL.

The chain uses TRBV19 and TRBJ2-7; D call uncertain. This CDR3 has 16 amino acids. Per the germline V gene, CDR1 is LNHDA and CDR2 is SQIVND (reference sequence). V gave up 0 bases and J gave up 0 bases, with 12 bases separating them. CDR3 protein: CASSIDGVTDSYEQYF. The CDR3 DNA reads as TGTGCCAGTAGTATAGATGGAGTCACTGACTCCTACGAGCAGTACTTC.

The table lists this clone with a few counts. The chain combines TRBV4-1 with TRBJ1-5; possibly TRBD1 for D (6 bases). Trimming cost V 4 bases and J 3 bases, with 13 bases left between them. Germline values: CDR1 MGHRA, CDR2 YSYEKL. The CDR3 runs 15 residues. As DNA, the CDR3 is TGCGCCAGCAGCCTAAGACAGGTTTCCAATCAGCCCCAGCATTTT. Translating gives CASSLRQVSNQPQHF.

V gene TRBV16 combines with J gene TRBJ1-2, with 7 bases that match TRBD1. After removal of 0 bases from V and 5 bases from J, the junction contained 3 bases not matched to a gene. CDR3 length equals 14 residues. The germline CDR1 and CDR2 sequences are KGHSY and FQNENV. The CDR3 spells CASSQSTGEYGYTF. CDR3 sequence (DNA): TGTGCCAGCAGCCAATCCACAGGGGAATATGGCTACACCTTC.

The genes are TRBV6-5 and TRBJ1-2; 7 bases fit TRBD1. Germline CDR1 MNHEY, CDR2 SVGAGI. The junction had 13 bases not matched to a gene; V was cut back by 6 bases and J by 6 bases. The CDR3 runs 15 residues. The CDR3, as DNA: TGTGCCAGCAGCTCCTACAGAGGAGGGGGCGATGGCTACACCTTC. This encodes CASSSYRGGGDGYTF.

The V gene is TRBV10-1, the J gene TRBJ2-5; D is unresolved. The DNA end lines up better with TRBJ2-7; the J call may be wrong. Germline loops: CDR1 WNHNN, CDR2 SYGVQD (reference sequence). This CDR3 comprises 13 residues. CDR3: CASSDPGSYEQYF. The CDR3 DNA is TGCGCCAGCAGTGACCCCGGTTCCTACGAGCAGTACTTC.

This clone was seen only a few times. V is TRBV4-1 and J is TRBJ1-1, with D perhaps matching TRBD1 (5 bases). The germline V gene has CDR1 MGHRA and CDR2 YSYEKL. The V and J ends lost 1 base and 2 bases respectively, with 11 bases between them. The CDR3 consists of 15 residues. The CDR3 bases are TGCGCCAGCAGCCAAGTGACAGTTCTTAACACTGAAGCTTTCTTT. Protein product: CASSQVTVLNTEAFF.

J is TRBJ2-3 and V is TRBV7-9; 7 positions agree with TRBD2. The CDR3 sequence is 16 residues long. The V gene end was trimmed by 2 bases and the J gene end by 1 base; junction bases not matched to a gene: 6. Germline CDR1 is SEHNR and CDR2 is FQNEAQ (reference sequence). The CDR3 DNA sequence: TGTGCCAGCAGCTTAAGGTGGGACTACCGCACAGATACGCAGTATTTT. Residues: CASSLRWDYRTDTQYF.

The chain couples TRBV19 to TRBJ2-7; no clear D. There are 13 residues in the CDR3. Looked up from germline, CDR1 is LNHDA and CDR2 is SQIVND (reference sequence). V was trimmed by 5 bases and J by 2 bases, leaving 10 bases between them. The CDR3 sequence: CASSFTQTYEQYF. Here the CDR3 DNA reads TGTGCCAGTAGTTTCACCCAAACCTACGAGCAGTACTTC. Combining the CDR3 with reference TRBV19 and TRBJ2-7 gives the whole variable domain DGGITQSPKYLFRKEGQNVTLSCEQNLNHDAMYWYRQDPGQGLRLIYYSQIVNDFQKGDIAEGYSVSREKKESFPLTVTSAQKNPTAFYLCASSFTQTYEQYFGPGTRLTVT.

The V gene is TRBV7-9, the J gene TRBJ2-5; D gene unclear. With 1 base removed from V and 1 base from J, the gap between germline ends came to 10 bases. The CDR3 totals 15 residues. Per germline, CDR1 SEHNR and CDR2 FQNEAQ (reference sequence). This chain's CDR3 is CASSLVGHPQETQYF. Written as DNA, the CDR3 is TGTGCCAGCAGCTTAGTCGGGCACCCCCAAGAGACCCAGTACTTC.

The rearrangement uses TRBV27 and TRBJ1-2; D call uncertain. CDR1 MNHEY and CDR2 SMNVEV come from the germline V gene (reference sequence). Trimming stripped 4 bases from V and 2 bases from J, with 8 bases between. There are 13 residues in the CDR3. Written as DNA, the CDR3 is TGTGCCAGCAGTTATAGGGAGAACTATGGCTACACCTTC. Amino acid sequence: CASSYRENYGYTF.

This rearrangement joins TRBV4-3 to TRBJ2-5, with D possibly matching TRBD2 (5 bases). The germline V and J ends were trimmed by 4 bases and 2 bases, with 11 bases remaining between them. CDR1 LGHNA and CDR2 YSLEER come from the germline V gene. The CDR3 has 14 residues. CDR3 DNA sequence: TGCGCCAGCAGCCTCCGGGGTCCTCAAGAGACCCAGTACTTC. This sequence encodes CASSLRGPQETQYF.

In nucleotides, the CDR3 is TGTGCCAGCAGCTACGGACAGGGGAGCTCCTACGAGCAGTACTTC. Amino acids: CASSYGQGSSYEQYF. The rearrangement joins TRBV7-9 to TRBJ2-7, with 9 positions matching TRBD1. The V gene's germline CDR1 is SEHNR and CDR2 FQNEAQ (reference sequence). V dropped 4 bases and J dropped 0; count of bases not matched to a gene: 4. The CDR3 extends over 15 amino acids.